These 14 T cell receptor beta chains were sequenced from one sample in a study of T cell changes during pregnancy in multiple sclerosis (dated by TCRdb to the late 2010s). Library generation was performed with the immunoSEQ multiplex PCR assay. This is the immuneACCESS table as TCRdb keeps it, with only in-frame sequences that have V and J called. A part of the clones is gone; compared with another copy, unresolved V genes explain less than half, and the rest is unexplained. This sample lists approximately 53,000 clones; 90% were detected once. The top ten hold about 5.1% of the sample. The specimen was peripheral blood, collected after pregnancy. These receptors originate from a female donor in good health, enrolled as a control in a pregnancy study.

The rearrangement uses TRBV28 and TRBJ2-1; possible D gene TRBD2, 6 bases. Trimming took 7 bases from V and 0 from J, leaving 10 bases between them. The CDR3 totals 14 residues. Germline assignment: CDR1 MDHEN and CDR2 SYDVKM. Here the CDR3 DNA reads TGTGCCAGCAAGGGGACTTCCTCCTACAATGAGCAGTTCTTC. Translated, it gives CASKGTSSYNEQFF. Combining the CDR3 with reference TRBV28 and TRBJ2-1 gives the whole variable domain DVKVTQSSRYLVKRTGEKVFLECVQDMDHENMFWYRQDPGLGLRLIYFSYDVKMKEKGDIPEGYSVSREKKERFSLILESASTNQTSMYLCASKGTSSYNEQFFGPGTRLTVL.

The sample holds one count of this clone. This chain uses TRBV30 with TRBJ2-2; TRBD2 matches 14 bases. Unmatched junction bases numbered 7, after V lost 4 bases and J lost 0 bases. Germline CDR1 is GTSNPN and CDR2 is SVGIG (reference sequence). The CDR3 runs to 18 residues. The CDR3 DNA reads TGTGCCTGGACCGGAGGGACTAGCGGGAGCGCGAACACCGGGGAGCTGTTTTTT. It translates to CAWTGGTSGSANTGELFF.

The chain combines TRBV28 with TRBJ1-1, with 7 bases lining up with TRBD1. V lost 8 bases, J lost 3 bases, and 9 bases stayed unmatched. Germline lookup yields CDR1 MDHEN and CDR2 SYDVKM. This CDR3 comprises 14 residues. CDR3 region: CASRAGTADTEAFF. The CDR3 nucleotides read TGTGCCAGCCGAGCCGGGACAGCCGACACTGAAGCTTTCTTT.

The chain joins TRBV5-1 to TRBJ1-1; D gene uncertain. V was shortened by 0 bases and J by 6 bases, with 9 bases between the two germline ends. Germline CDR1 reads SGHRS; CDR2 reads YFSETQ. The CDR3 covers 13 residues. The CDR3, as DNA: TGCGCCAGCAGCTTGGAGTCGAGGGCTGAAGCTTTCTTT. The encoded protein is CASSLESRAEAFF.

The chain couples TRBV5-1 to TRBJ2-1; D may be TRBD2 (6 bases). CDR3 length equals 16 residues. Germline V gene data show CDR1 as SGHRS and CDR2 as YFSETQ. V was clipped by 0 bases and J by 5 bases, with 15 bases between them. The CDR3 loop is CASSLAGSSGNNEQFF. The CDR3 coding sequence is TGCGCCAGCAGCTTGGCCGGAAGTAGCGGAAACAATGAGCAGTTCTTC.

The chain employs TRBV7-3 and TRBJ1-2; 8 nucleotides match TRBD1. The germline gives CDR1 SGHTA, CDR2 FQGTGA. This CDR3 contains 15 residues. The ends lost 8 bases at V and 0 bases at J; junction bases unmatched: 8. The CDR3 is CASGGGQETNYGYTF. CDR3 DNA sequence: TGTGCCAGCGGAGGGGGACAGGAAACTAACTATGGCTACACCTTC.

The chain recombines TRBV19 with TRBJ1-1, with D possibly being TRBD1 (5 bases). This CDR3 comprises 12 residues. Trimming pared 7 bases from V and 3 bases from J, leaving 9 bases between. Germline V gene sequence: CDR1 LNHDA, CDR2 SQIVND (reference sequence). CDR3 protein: CASITGYTEAFF. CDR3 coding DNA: TGTGCCAGTATTACAGGTTACACTGAAGCTTTCTTT.

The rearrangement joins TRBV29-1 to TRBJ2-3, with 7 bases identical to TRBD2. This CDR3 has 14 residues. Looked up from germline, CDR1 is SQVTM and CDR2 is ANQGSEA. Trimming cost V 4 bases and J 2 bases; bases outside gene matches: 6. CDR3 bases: TGCAGCGTTGGGGGGGGAACCTTCACAGATACGCAGTATTTT. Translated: CSVGGGTFTDTQYF.

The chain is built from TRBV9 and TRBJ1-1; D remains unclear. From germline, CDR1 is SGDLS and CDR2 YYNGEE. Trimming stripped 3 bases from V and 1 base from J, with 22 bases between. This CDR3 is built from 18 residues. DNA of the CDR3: TGTGCCAGCAGCGAGAGCAATTACAGAGTCGAACGGAACACTGAAGCTTTCTTT. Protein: CASSESNYRVERNTEAFF.

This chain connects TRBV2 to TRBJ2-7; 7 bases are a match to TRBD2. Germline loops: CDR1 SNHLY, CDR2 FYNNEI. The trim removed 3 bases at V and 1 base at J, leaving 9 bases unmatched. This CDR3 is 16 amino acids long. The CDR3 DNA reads TGTGCCAGCAGTGATGAGGGGACTATAGCGTCCTACGAGCAGTACTTC. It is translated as CASSDEGTIASYEQYF.

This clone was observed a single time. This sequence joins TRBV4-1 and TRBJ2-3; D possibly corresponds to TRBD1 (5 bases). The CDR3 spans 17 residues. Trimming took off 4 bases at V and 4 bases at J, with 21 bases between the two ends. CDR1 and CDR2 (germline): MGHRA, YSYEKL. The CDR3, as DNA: TGCGCCAGCAGCCCCCAGGGAACAGGCGTTACCCCAGATACGCAGTATTTT. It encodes CASSPQGTGVTPDTQYF.

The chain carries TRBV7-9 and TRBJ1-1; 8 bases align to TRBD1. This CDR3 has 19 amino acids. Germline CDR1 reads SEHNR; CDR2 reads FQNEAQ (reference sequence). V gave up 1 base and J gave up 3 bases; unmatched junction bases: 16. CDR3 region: CASSLVGIGQGGSDTEAFF. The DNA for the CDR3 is TGTGCCAGCAGCTTAGTAGGGATCGGACAGGGAGGGTCGGACACTGAAGCTTTCTTT.

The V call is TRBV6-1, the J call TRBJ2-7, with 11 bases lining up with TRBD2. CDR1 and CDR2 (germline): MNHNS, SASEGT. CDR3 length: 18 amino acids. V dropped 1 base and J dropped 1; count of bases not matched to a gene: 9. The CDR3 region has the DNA TGTGCCAGCAGTGAAGTGGTAGCGGGGGGGGCGGGGTCCTACGAGCAGTACTTC. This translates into CASSEVVAGGAGSYEQYF.

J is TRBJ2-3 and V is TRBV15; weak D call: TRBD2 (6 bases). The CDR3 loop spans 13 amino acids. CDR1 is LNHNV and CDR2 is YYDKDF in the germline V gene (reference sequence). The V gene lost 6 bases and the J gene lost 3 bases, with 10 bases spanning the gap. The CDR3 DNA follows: TGTGCCACCAGGGACTACCAGACAGATACGCAGTATTTT. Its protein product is CATRDYQTDTQYF.